The TCR beta chain under discussion was sequenced for a study of OX40 agonist ivuxolimab in advanced cancers. Overall study: Three patients showed partial responses: one hepatocellular carcinoma and two cutaneous melanoma cases.

The CDR3 totals 12 residues. CDR1 and CDR2 (germline): SGHVS, FQNEAQ. The V gene lost 8 bases and the J gene lost 7 bases, with 11 bases spanning the gap. The study's findings and limits: Among expanded peripheral T cells, antigen specificity went undetermined. Compared with CD4+, CD8+ T cells on average had more expanded clones.

The method was immunoSEQ multiplex PCR; TCRdb's version includes in-frame clones alone and lacks a portion of them. The table records fewer than 80,000 clones, 91% of them present only once. This clone has just a few counts. The antigen remains undetermined. Autoimmune disease history or systemic immunosuppression excluded patients. The source was CD4+ or CD8+ T cells sorted from blood, collected in a trial of the OX40 agonist ivuxolimab. The TCR was taken from an adult with an advanced solid tumor such as melanoma, head and neck, liver or kidney cancer. The rearrangement uses TRBV7-8 and TRBJ2-2; D unclear. The CDR3 reads CASCTYNGELFF. CDR3 DNA: TGTGCCAGCTGTACCTATAACGGGGAGCTGTTTTTT.